This T cell receptor (beta chain) appears in the sequencing data of a study of cytomegalovirus exposure and HLA in healthy donors. Findings and caveats of the study: The Asian-associated ancestry cluster reportedly had fewer N-insertions than the approximately 670-donor mean in a later analysis. Information on immune exposure was restricted to one variable (CMV serostatus). Sequencing probably produced one cluster of sequence variants that were highly shared.

V lost 4 bases to trimming and J lost 2 bases, with 11 bases between them. This CDR3 region has 13 residues. CDR1 is SQVTM, CDR2 ANQGSEA, per germline. This clone appeared a single time. Its antigen is unknown. The PCR had 60 Vbeta and 13 Jbeta primers. The table came from immunoSEQ multiplex PCR; TCRdb's copy has only in-frame clones and leaves some out. The data show under 130,000 clones, roughly 73% seen once. This clonotype originated in a woman in her thirties or forties in good health and CMV-seropositive. The rearrangement links TRBV29-1 to TRBJ2-5, with unresolved D. Material: PBMCs. CDR3 nucleotide sequence: TGCAGCGTTGGGGCTCCAATGCAAGAGACCCAGTACTTC. It yields the protein CSVGAPMQETQYF.